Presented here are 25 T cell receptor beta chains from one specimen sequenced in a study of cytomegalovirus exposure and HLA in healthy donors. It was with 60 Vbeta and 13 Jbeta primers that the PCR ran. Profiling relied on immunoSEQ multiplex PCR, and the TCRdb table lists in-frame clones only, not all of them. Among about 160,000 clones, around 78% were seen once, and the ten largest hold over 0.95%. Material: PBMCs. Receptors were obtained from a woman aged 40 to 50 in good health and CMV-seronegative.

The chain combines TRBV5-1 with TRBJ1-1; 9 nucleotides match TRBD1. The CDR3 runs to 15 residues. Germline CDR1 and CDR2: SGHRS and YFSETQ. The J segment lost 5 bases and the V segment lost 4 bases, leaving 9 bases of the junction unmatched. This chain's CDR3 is CASSGGDREGTEAFF. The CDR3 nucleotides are TGCGCCAGCAGCGGAGGGGACAGGGAAGGGACTGAAGCTTTCTTT.

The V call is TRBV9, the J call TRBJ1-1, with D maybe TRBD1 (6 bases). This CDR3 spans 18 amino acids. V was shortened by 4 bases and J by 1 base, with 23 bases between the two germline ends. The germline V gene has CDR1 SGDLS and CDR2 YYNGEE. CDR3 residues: CASSPTFPGTPTNTEAFF. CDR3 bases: TGTGCCAGCAGCCCCACATTCCCCGGGACACCCACGAACACTGAAGCTTTCTTT. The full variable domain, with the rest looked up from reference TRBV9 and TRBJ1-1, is DSGVTQTPKHLITATGQRVTLRCSPRSGDLSVYWYQQSLDQGLQFLIQYYNGEERAKGNILERFSAQQFPDLHSELNLSSLELGDSALYFCASSPTFPGTPTNTEAFFGQGTRLTVV.

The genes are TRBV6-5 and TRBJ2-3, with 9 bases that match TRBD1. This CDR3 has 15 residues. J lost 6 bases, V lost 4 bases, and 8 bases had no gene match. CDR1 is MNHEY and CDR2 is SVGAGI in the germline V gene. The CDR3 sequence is CASSSRDRDLDTQYF. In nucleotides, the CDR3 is TGTGCCAGCAGTTCCCGGGACAGGGATTTGGATACGCAGTATTTT.

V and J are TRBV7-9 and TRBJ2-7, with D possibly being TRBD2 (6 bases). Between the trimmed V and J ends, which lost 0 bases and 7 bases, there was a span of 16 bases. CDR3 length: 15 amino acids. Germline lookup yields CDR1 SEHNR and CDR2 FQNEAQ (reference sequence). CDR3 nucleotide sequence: TGTGCCAGCAGCTTAGCGTCCTTAGCGGACGGAGAGCAGTACTTC. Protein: CASSLASLADGEQYF.

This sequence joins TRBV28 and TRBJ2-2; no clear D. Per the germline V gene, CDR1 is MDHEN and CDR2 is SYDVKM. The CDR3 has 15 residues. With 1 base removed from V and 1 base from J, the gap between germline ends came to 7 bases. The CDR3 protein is CASSLSPVNTGELFF. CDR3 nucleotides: TGTGCCAGCAGTTTATCCCCAGTGAACACCGGGGAGCTGTTTTTT.

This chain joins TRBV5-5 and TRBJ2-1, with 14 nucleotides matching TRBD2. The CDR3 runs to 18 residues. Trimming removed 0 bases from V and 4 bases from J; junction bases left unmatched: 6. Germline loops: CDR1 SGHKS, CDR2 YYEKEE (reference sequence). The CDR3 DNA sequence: TGTGCCAGCAGCTTGGGGACTAGCGGGAGGTCCACTTACAATGAGCAGTTCTTC. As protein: CASSLGTSGRSTYNEQFF.

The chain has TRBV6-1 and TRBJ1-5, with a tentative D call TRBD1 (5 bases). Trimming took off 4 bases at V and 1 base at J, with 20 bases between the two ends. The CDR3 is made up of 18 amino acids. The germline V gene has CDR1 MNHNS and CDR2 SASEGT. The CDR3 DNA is TGTGCCAGCAGTGGCCAGGGAATCGACCCCTGGAGCAATCAGCCCCAGCATTTT. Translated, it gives CASSGQGIDPWSNQPQHF.

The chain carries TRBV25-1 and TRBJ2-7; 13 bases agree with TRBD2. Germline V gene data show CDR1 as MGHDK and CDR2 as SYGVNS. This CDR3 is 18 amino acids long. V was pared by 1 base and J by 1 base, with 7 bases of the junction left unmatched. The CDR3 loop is CASSESGRLAGGSYEQYF. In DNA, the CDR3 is TGTGCCAGCAGTGAATCGGGTAGACTAGCGGGAGGATCCTACGAGCAGTACTTC.

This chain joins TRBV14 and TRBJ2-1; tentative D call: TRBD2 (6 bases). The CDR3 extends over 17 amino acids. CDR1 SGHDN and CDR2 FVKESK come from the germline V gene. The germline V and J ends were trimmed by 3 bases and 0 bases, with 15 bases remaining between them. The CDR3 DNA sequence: TGTGCCAGCAGCCACCCGCGACGGGGGATCTCCTACAATGAGCAGTTCTTC. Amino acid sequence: CASSHPRRGISYNEQFF.

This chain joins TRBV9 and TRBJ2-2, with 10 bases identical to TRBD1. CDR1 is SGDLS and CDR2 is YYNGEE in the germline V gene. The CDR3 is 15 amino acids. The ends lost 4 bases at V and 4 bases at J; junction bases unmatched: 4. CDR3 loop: CASSPGTGATGELFF. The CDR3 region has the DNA TGTGCCAGCAGCCCCGGGACAGGGGCCACCGGGGAGCTGTTTTTT.

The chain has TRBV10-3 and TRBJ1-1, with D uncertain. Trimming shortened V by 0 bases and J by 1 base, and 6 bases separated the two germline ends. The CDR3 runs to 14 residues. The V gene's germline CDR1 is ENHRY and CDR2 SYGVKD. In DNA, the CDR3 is TGTGCCATCAGTGAGTCTCCTACGAACACTGAAGCTTTCTTT. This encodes CAISESPTNTEAFF.

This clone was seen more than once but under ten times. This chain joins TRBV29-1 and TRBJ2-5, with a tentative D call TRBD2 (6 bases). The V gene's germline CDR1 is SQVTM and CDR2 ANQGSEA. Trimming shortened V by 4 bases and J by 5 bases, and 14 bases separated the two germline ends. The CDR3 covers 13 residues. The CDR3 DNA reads TGCAGCGTTGCGGGGGAAGGTCGGGAGACCCAGTACTTC. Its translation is CSVAGEGRETQYF.

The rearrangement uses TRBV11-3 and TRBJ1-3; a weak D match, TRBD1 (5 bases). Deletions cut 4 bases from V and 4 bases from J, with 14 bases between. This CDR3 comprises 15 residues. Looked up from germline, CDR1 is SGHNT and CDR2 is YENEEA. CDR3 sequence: CASSSRQKPGNTIYF. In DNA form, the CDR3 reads TGTGCCAGCAGCTCCCGACAGAAGCCCGGAAACACCATATATTTT.

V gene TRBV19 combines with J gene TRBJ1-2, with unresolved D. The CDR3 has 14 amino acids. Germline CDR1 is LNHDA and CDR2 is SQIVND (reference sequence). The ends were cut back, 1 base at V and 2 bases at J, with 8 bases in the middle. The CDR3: CASSIGGRNYGYTF. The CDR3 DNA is TGTGCCAGTAGTATAGGAGGAAGAAACTATGGCTACACCTTC.

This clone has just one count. CDR3 sequence: CASSLDRGSTDTQYF. The DNA of the CDR3 is TGTGCCAGCAGCTTGGATAGGGGGAGCACAGATACGCAGTATTTT. The chain carries TRBV5-4 and TRBJ2-3; the D gene is possibly TRBD1 (6 bases). This CDR3 contains 15 residues. Germline-derived CDR1 and CDR2 are SGHNT and YYREEE (reference sequence). Trimming cost V 0 bases and J 0 bases, with 8 bases left between them.

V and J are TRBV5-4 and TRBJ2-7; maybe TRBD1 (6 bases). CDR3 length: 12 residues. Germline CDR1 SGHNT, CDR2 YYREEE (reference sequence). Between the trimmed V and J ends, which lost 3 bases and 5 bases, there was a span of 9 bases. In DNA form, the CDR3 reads TGTGCCAGCAGCTCGACAGGCCACGAGCAGTACTTC. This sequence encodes CASSSTGHEQYF.

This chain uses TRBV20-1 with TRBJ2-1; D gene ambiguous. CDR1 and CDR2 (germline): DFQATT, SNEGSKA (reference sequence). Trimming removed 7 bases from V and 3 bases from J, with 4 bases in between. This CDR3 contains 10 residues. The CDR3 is CSVYYNEQFF. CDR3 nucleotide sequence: TGCAGTGTCTACTACAATGAGCAGTTCTTC.

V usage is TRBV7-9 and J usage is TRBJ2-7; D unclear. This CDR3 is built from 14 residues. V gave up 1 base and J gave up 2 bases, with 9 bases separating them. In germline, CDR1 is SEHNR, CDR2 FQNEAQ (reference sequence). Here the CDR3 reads CASSLGRFPYEQYF. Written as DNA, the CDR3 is TGTGCCAGCAGCTTAGGTCGTTTTCCCTACGAGCAGTACTTC.

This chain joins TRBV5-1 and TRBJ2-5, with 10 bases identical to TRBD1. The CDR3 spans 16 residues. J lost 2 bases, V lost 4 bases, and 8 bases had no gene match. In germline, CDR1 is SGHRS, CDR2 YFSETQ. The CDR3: CASSAGTGEGQETQYF. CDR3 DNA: TGCGCCAGCAGCGCCGGGACAGGGGAAGGGCAAGAGACCCAGTACTTC.

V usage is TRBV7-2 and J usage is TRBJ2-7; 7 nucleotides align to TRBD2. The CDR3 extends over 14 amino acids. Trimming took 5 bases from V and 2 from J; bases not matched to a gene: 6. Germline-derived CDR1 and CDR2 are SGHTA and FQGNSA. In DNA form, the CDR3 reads TGTGCCAGCAGCCCTAGGACTAGTCCCTACGAGCAGTACTTC. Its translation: CASSPRTSPYEQYF.

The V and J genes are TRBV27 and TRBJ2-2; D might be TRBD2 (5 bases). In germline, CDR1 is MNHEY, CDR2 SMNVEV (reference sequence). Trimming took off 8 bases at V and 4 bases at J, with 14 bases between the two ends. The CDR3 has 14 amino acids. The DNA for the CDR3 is TGTGCCAGCCGGACTCCAACCCTCACCGGGGAGCTGTTTTTT. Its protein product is CASRTPTLTGELFF.

The CDR3 reads CASSFAYEQYF. CDR3 bases: TGTGCCAGCAGTTTCGCGTACGAGCAGTACTTC. The V call is TRBV28, the J call TRBJ2-5, with D unclear. With the DNA end fitting TRBJ2-7 better, the J assignment may be wrong. This CDR3 has 11 amino acids. Germline values: CDR1 MDHEN, CDR2 SYDVKM.

CDR3 sequence: CASSPSGGQTFYEQYF. The DNA for the CDR3 is TGTGCCAGCAGCCCGAGCGGGGGACAAACCTTCTACGAGCAGTACTTC. The V call is TRBV9, the J call TRBJ2-7; 8 bases are a match to TRBD2. The germline gives CDR1 SGDLS, CDR2 YYNGEE. This CDR3 is built from 16 residues. V lost 4 bases to trimming and J lost 3 bases; unmatched junction nucleotides: 12.

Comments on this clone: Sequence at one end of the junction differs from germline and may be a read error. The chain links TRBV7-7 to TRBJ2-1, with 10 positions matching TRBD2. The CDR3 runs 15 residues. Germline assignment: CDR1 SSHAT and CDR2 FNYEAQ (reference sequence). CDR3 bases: TGTGCTAGCAGCTCAGATACTAGCGGGGCAAATGAGCAGTTCTTC. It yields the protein CASSSDTSGANEQFF.

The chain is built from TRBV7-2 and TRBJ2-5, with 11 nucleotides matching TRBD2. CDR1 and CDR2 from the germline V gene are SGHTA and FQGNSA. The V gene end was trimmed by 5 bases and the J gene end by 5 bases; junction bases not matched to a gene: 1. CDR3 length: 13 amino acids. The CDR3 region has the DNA TGTGCCAGCAGCCGGACTAGCGGGGAGACCCAGTACTTC. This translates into CASSRTSGETQYF.